These T cell receptor beta chains were read from a single sample in a study of metastatic and nonmetastatic thyroid tumors. TCRdb redid the clone calls on the PCR reads using MiXCR. The data hold roughly 9,500 clones, with 25% to 30% observed a single time. Sample: tumor tissue. These receptors originate from a female donor with papillary thyroid cancer or a benign thyroid nodule (not recorded which). Some clones in this sample may be carry-over from other donors' samples. CDR3s include the opening cysteine and the closing phenylalanine or tryptophan. Fields, in order: D gene, J gene, clone size, V gene, CDR3 protein, CDR3 DNA. A D gene is named only where the DNA matches it firmly. Rows give clone size only sometimes, using once, few, many, or a class for an expanded clone.

>NA|TRBJ2-6|medium-sized|TRBV20-1
CSARDSGANVLTF
TGCAGTGCTAGGGACTCTGGGGCCAACGTCCTGACTTTC
>TRBD1|TRBJ2-1|NA|TRBV5-1
CASSLPTGGAYNEQFF
TGCGCCAGCAGCTTACCGACAGGGGGCGCTTACAATGAGCAGTTCTTC
>TRBD1|TRBJ1-6|medium-sized|TRBV12-3/TRBV12-4
CASSTGTGLSPLHF
TGTGCCAGCAGTACCGGGACAGGGCTTTCACCCCTCCACTTT
>NA|TRBJ2-3|NA|TRBV19
CASNLGADTQYF
TGTGCCAGTAATTTGGGGGCAGATACGCAGTATTTT
>NA|TRBJ1-2|NA|TRBV28
CASGPGAGYGYTF
TGTGCCAGCGGTCCGGGGGCCGGCTATGGCTACACCTTC
>TRBD1|TRBJ2-2|NA|TRBV7-2
CASSRDSYTGELFF
TGTGCCAGCAGCCGGGACAGTTACACCGGGGAGCTGTTTTTT
>TRBD1|TRBJ2-5|many|TRBV7-2
CASSRQGEGETQYF
TGTGCCAGCAGCCGACAGGGCGAGGGAGAGACCCAGTACTTC
>NA|TRBJ1-1|once|TRBV7-9
CASSLNRLNTEAFF
TGTGCCAGCAGCTTGAACAGGTTGAACACTGAAGCTTTCTTT
>TRBD2|TRBJ2-1|medium-sized|TRBV6-2/TRBV6-3
CASSSSAGGPNEQFF
TGTGCCAGCAGTTCATCGGCGGGAGGGCCAAATGAGCAGTTCTTC
>TRBD1|TRBJ2-5|many|TRBV12-3/TRBV12-4
CASSYLTGGGIETQYF
TGTGCCAGCAGTTATCTCACAGGGGGTGGAATCGAGACCCAGTACTTC
>NA|TRBJ2-7|medium-sized|TRBV12-3/TRBV12-4
CASSLGGNSYEQYF
TGTGCCAGCAGTTTAGGTGGGAACTCCTACGAGCAGTACTTC
>NA|TRBJ2-7|NA|TRBV27
CASSSRYEQYF
TGTGCCAGCAGTTCCCGCTACGAGCAGTACTTC
>NA|TRBJ2-4|many|TRBV7-9
CASSPRVAKNIQYF
TGTGCCAGCAGCCCCCGGGTAGCCAAAAACATTCAGTACTTC
>TRBD2|TRBJ2-7|many|TRBV7-8
CASSLAVAGPYEQYF
TGTGCCAGCAGCTTAGCGGTAGCGGGACCCTACGAGCAGTACTTC
>NA|TRBJ2-1|medium-sized|TRBV10-3
CAISVSRITGSKQFF
TGTGCCATCAGTGTTTCCCGAATAACAGGGAGTAAGCAGTTCTTC
>NA|TRBJ1-5|NA|TRBV28
CASSPLRDGQQPQHF
TGTGCCAGTAGCCCCCTCAGGGACGGCCAACAGCCCCAGCATTTT
>TRBD2|TRBJ2-7|NA|TRBV10-2
CPSARGASGYYEQYF
TGCCCCAGCGCCCGTGGGGCTAGCGGGTACTACGAGCAGTACTTC
>NA|TRBJ2-7|NA|TRBV30
CAWSVHGEQYF
TGTGCCTGGAGTGTCCATGGCGAGCAGTACTTC
>TRBD2|TRBJ2-7|NA|TRBV7-3
CASSILAGDSYEQYF
TGTGCCAGCAGCATACTAGCGGGGGACTCCTACGAGCAGTACTTC
>NA|TRBJ1-5|few|TRBV12-3/TRBV12-4
CASTLRAPNQPQHF
TGTGCCAGCACCCTACGAGCTCCCAATCAGCCCCAGCATTTT
>TRBD1|TRBJ1-5|many|TRBV7-2
CASSRRQGAGQPQHF
TGTGCCAGCAGTCGTAGACAGGGGGCAGGTCAGCCCCAGCATTTT
>NA|TRBJ1-6|few|TRBV15
CATSRDNLSPLHF
TGTGCCACCAGCAGAGATAATCTGTCACCCCTCCACTTT
>NA|TRBJ1-2|few|TRBV12-3/TRBV12-4
CASSITTGSFGYTF
TGTGCCAGCAGCATCACTACAGGGTCGTTTGGCTACACCTTC
>TRBD2|TRBJ2-1|NA|TRBV24-1
CATSDLVIAGASSYNGQFF
TGTGCCACCAGTGATTTGGTCATAGCGGGTGCTAGCTCCTACAATGGGCAGTTCTTC
>TRBD2|TRBJ2-7|NA|TRBV3-1
CASSQGQAGALEQYF
TGCGCCAGCAGCCAAGGCCAAGCGGGAGCTTTGGAGCAGTACTTC
>NA|TRBJ1-1|medium-sized|TRBV20-1
CSAMELGGTEAFF
TGCAGTGCTATGGAATTAGGGGGAACTGAAGCTTTCTTT
>NA|TRBJ1-5|medium-sized|TRBV6-1
CASTLIWVGGNQPQHF
TGTGCCAGCACCTTAATCTGGGTCGGCGGCAATCAGCCCCAGCATTTT
>TRBD1|TRBJ2-7|NA|TRBV28
CASTTGGESYEQYF
TGTGCCAGCACGACAGGGGGCGAATCCTACGAGCAGTACTTC
>TRBD2|TRBJ2-7|NA|TRBV30
CAWSVDTGGEQYF
TGTGCCTGGAGTGTGGACACGGGGGGTGAGCAGTACTTC
>NA|TRBJ2-3|NA|TRBV2
CASRRIPTDTQYF
TGTGCCAGCAGAAGGATCCCCACAGATACGCAGTATTTT
>NA|TRBJ2-1|NA|TRBV5-1
CASSSLWGSEQFF
TGCGCCAGCAGCTCCCTTTGGGGATCTGAGCAGTTCTTC
>NA|TRBJ2-1|few|TRBV4-1
CASSRNRGAEQFF
TGCGCCAGCAGCCGGAACCGGGGCGCGGAGCAGTTCTTC
>NA|TRBJ1-2|few|TRBV27
CASSTDRGYGYTF
TGTGCCAGCAGTACGGACCGGGGCTATGGCTACACCTTC
>NA|TRBJ2-2|many|TRBV5-1
CASSLDESGWSGELFF
TGCGCCAGCAGCTTGGATGAGAGCGGCTGGTCCGGGGAGCTGTTTTTT
>NA|TRBJ1-2|few|TRBV2
CASSETRRPYGYTF
TGTGCCAGCAGTGAAACCCGCCGTCCTTATGGCTACACCTTC
>NA|TRBJ1-1|medium-sized|TRBV6-1
CASNQGTMVTEAFF
TGTGCCAGCAATCAGGGTACGATGGTCACTGAAGCTTTCTTT
>TRBD2|TRBJ2-1|medium-sized|TRBV20-1
CSARGPAGGDEQFF
TGCAGTGCTAGGGGCCCAGCGGGAGGCGATGAGCAGTTCTTC
>NA|TRBJ2-7|few|TRBV28
CASGASASSYEQYF
TGTGCCAGCGGGGCTAGCGCCTCATCCTACGAGCAGTACTTC
>NA|TRBJ2-7|NA|TRBV28
CASSIDRRRYF
TGTGCCAGCAGTATCGACAGGCGGCGGTACTTC
>TRBD1|TRBJ2-7|NA|TRBV11-2
CVSSIRGRGRLTVVYEQYF
TGTGTCAGCAGCATACGGGGCAGGGGGCGGCTCACGGTAGTCTACGAGCAGTACTTC
>NA|TRBJ2-7|many|TRBV7-2
CASSLGIGGGYEQYF
TGTGCCAGCAGCTTAGGGATAGGGGGGGGCTACGAGCAGTACTTC
>NA|TRBJ2-7|few|TRBV27
CASSLSRWGTAYEQYF
TGTGCCAGCAGTTTATCAAGATGGGGTACGGCCTACGAGCAGTACTTC
>NA|TRBJ2-3|many|TRBV2
CASRFADTQYF
TGTGCCAGCAGATTCGCAGATACGCAGTATTTT
>NA|TRBJ2-3|NA|TRBV7-2
CASSLLVGPTDTQYF
TGTGCCAGCAGCTTATTAGTGGGACCCACAGATACGCAGTATTTT
>NA|TRBJ1-1|many|TRBV20-1
CSESGTFNTEAFF
TGCAGTGAGAGCGGCACATTTAACACTGAAGCTTTCTTT
>TRBD2|TRBJ2-1|once|TRBV20-1
CSASNEGGPTDEQFF
TGCAGTGCTAGTAATGAGGGAGGGCCGACGGATGAGCAGTTCTTC
>NA|TRBJ2-3|few|TRBV28
CASSLAWGPSTDTQYF
TGTGCCAGCAGTCTAGCTTGGGGACCGAGCACAGATACGCAGTATTTT
>NA|TRBJ1-6|few|TRBV6-1
CASSELGRSNNSPLHF
TGTGCCAGCAGTGAATTAGGTCGGTCCAATAATTCACCCCTCCACTTT
>NA|TRBJ1-2|NA|TRBV20-1
CSARDSSSYGYTF
TGCAGTGCTAGAGATTCAAGTTCCTATGGCTACACCTTC